The clone carrying this T cell receptor beta chain was seen many times. Its antigen is still unknown. CDR3 size: 16 residues. Germline values: CDR1 SGDLS, CDR2 YYNGEE. Trimming cost V 4 bases and J 0 bases, with 14 bases left between them. The sample originates from a study of CD8 T cells in ankylosing spondylitis. Notes on the study in general: Reportedly, significant enrichment of disease-linked clones occurred in matched ankylosing spondylitis synovial fluid. A subset of motif variants has previously been described in the synovial fluid and blood of reactive arthritis.

Quantitative 5'-RACE with molecular barcodes produced the TCR beta libraries. TCRdb independently ran MiXCR on the 5' RACE reads; one entry per CDR3 protein. The sample lists 220,000 or so distinct CDR3 sequences; roughly a tenth were seen once. This receptor was obtained from a male donor with ankylosing spondylitis or in good health (not recorded which). The chain carries TRBV9 and TRBJ1-3, with D perhaps TRBD1 (6 bases). The sample taken for sequencing was blood, either unsorted or a sorted T cell fraction (not recorded which). In nucleotides, the CDR3 is TGTGCCAGCAGCCGTGGGGGGCACTTCTCTGGAAACACCATATATTTT. This sequence encodes CASSRGGHFSGNTIYF.